The T cell receptor beta chain described here comes from a study of spatial heterogeneity in lung cancer (dated by TCRdb to between 2019 and 2020). In terms of the full investigation: More beta-chain than alpha-chain transcripts were consistently detected, likely reflecting higher beta-chain transcript abundance. In the raw uncorrected reads, each unique combination of TCR and UMI appeared more than ten times on average. In non-small cell lung cancer, the study made a quantitative comparison of TCR alpha and beta repertoires among multiple tumor regions, matched nontumor lung and blood. Nonsynonymous mutation counts, determined by whole-exome sequencing of tumor tissue, were related to features of the TCR repertoire. At surgery, some 200 tumor regions, roughly 63 matched nontumor lung samples and 56 PBMC samples were TCR-sequenced for both alpha and beta chains. Points the paper makes about the study in general: Additional single-cell paired TCR alpha and beta sequencing was considered necessary to confirm, at a functional level, the hypothesis that regional TCRs recognize regional mutations. Ubiquitous expanded tumor TCRs were found in blood more often at tumor resection than at routine follow-up.

To prepare the library, 5' RACE was applied. Reads for this sample came from a NextSeq 500. To allow correction of PCR and sequencing errors, the TCR library protocol tagged every TCR cDNA molecule with a unique molecular identifier. From the authors' description of their analysis: TCR identification, UMI-based error correction and CDR3 extraction were performed with Decombinator tools. Expanded TCRs were defined as those above a frequency of 2 per 1,000, corresponding to the top 1% of the tumor frequency distribution. Each repertoire was subsampled 100 times to 5,000 TCRs, after which Renyi diversity was computed with the R vegan package. CDR3 similarity networks were constructed using string-kernel similarity of amino acid triplets, with links drawn between CDR3s whose pairwise similarity was above 0.82. TCRdb ran its own pipeline on the public reads, namely fastp trimming at Q25 and MiXCR clone calling, and kept in-frame beta chains. All rows with the same CDR3 protein become a single entry with the most common DNA and genes. TCRdb, not the authors, supplied the V and J calls. In this sample the table shows around 66,000 distinct CDR3 sequences, about 5.9% of which occur a single time. The ten largest clones add up to roughly 14% of the sample.

This clonotype was seen more than once but under ten times. It lacks a known antigen. Base qualities are not at hand, and no much larger clone is one base apart. V lost 0 bases and J lost 8 bases; the stretch between them is 16 bases long. Per the germline V gene, MGHRA is the CDR1 and YSYEKL is the CDR2. The CDR3 spans 15 residues, from the cysteine through the phenylalanine. Of the read, only the CDR3 DNA is kept; its 45 bases are in frame from base 1. The meaning of the sample's time point label: sample taken at primary tumor resection. The donors were 65 to 90 patients from the lung TRACERx cohort who had early-stage, untreated non-small cell lung cancer. TCR sequencing used whole RNA extracted from tumor and nontumor lung tissue, or from cryopreserved PBMC samples, without cell sorting. A patient was chosen for TCR sequencing only when enough RNA was available from at least two tumor regions.

The sequencing here drew on PBMCs, taken at surgery. The sequence was obtained from a female donor with early-stage non-small cell lung cancer. This sequence uses TRBV4-1 and TRBJ1-2, with the D segment identity uncertain. CDR3 protein: CASSQDGSSRRGYTF. Here is the DNA: TGCGCCAGCAGCCAAGATGGCTCTAGTCGACGGGGCTACACCTTC.